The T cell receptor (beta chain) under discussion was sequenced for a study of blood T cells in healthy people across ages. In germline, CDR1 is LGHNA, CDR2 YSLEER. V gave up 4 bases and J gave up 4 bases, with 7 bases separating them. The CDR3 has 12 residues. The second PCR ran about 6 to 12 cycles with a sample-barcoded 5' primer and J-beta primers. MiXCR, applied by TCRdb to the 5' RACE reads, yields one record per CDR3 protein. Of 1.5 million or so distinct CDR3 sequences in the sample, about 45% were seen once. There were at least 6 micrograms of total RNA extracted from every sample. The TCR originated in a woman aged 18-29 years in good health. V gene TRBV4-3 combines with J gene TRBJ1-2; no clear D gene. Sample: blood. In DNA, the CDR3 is TGCGCCAGCAGCCGGGAGGTCTATGGCTACACCTTC. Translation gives CASSREVYGYTF.